A selection of T cell receptor beta chains follows, all from one sample in a study of blood T cells in healthy people across ages. Using its own MiXCR run on the 5' RACE reads, TCRdb lists one record per CDR3 protein. Here the sample spans around 1,000,000 distinct CDR3 sequences, approximately 25% being singletons. This sample also belongs to another study, concerning T cells of mothers and their children.

Sequenced input: blood. These receptors came from a girl aged 2-9 years in good health. Each CDR3 is given with its conserved first and last residue. The order of the fields is D gene, J gene, V gene, clone size, CDR3 protein, CDR3 DNA. The D gene is left open where the match is weak. Clone size appears in some rows only: once, few, many, or a class for an expanded clone.

TRBD1,TRBJ2-7,TRBV7-4,NA,CASSFGTGKHEQYF,TGTGCCAGCAGCTTTGGGACAGGGAAGCACGAGCAGTACTTC
NA,TRBJ2-1,TRBV24-1,few,CATSDFWLNEQFF,TGTGCCACCAGTGATTTTTGGCTTAATGAGCAGTTCTTC
TRBD1,TRBJ2-1,TRBV15,few,CATSRVGTGAWDNEQFF,TGTGCCACCAGCAGAGTAGGGACAGGGGCGTGGGACAATGAGCAGTTCTTC
TRBD1,TRBJ2-1,TRBV7-8,few,CASSPRDRRHNEQFF,TGTGCCAGCAGCCCCCGGGACAGGAGACACAATGAGCAGTTCTTC
NA,TRBJ1-2,TRBV20-1,NA,CSARDTGSNNYGYTF,TGCAGTGCTAGAGACACGGGCAGTAATAACTATGGCTACACCTTC
TRBD1,TRBJ1-2,TRBV5-1,few,CASSLAPGQGNHGYTF,TGCGCCAGCAGCTTGGCCCCGGGACAGGGAAACCATGGCTACACCTTC
TRBD1,TRBJ1-5,TRBV28,NA,CASSSLDRDDQPQHF,TGTGCCAGCAGTTCCCTTGACAGGGACGATCAGCCCCAGCATTTT
NA,TRBJ1-1,TRBV29-1,few,CSVGQMMNTEAFF,TGCAGCGTTGGACAAATGATGAACACTGAAGCTTTCTTT
NA,TRBJ2-4,TRBV28,NA,CASSFMVAGFKNIQSF,TGTGCCAGCAGTTTTATGGTCGCTGGATTCAAAAACATTCAGTCCTTC
NA,TRBJ1-2,TRBV5-1,NA,CASSSQVGDYGYTF,TGCGCCAGCAGCTCGCAGGTGGGGGACTATGGCTACACCTTC
NA,TRBJ2-2,TRBV6-5,NA,CASSYDRPIDTGELFF,TGTGCCAGCAGTTACGATAGGCCTATCGACACCGGGGAGCTGTTTTTT
TRBD2,TRBJ2-1,TRBV29-1,NA,CSTRLAGDEQFF,TGCAGCACACGACTAGCGGGAGATGAGCAGTTCTTC
TRBD1,TRBJ2-1,TRBV4-3,few,CASSQWTGLNEQFF,TGCGCCAGCAGCCAATGGACAGGGCTCAATGAGCAGTTCTTC
NA,TRBJ2-6,TRBV28,NA,CASSINRVGANVLTF,TGTGCCAGCAGTATCAACAGGGTCGGGGCCAACGTCCTGACTTTC
NA,TRBJ1-4,TRBV4-2,NA,CASSQVEGNEKLFF,TGTGCCAGCAGCCAAGTCGAGGGTAATGAAAAACTGTTTTTT
TRBD2,TRBJ2-7,TRBV27,NA,CASRVVGTSGMGGLYEQYF,TGTGCCAGCAGGGTTGTAGGGACTAGCGGGATGGGCGGGCTCTACGAGCAGTACTTC
NA,TRBJ2-1,TRBV20-1,NA,CSARDRGRRSLYNEQFF,TGCAGTGCTAGAGATCGAGGCAGGAGATCGTTATACAATGAGCAGTTCTTC
NA,TRBJ1-2,TRBV7-9,few,CASSLVPTDVYGYTF,TGTGCCAGCAGCTTAGTCCCGACAGACGTCTATGGCTACACCTTC
NA,TRBJ1-1,TRBV12-3/TRBV12-4,NA,CASSLNGMNTEAFF,TGTGCCAGCAGTTTAAACGGAATGAACACTGAAGCTTTCTTT
TRBD1,TRBJ2-7,TRBV12-3/TRBV12-4,NA,CASSFQGQGYEQYF,TGTGCCAGCAGTTTCCAGGGACAGGGCTACGAGCAGTACTTC
TRBD2,TRBJ2-2,TRBV28,few,CASSLVSGRAALELFF,TGTGCCAGCAGTTTAGTTAGCGGGAGGGCCGCTTTGGAGCTGTTTTTT
TRBD2,TRBJ2-3,TRBV20-1,NA,CSAQRGAGGSFATDTQYF,TGCAGTGCCCAGAGGGGCGCGGGCGGGAGTTTTGCCACAGATACGCAGTATTTT
NA,TRBJ1-4,TRBV7-8,once,CAGSLADMKLFF,TGTGCCGGCAGCTTAGCGGACATGAAACTGTTTTTT
TRBD1,TRBJ1-1,TRBV7-9,few,CASSSEVGQGEAFF,TGTGCCAGCAGCTCAGAAGTTGGACAGGGCGAGGCTTTCTTT
TRBD1,TRBJ2-1,TRBV18,few,CASSPPGGQGVNEQFF,TGTGCCAGCTCACCACCGGGGGGACAGGGCGTTAATGAGCAGTTCTTC
NA,TRBJ2-4,TRBV3-1,NA,CASSQIGSAKNIQYF,TGTGCCAGCAGCCAAATAGGGAGCGCCAAAAACATTCAGTACTTC